The clone carrying this TCR beta chain was found once. Its antigen is as yet unknown. Premalignant or tumor cells were enriched by macro-dissection after pathologic assessment. This entry comes from a study of immune evolution from preneoplasia to lung adenocarcinoma. General study points: Top clone share appeared to fall from AAH through AIS, MIA, adenocarcinoma.

With 3 bases removed from V and 6 bases from J, the gap between germline ends came to 13 bases. The germline V gene has CDR1 SGHKS and CDR2 YYEKEE (reference sequence). The CDR3 is made up of 15 amino acids. Generated by immunoSEQ multiplex PCR, the TCRdb table keeps only in-frame clones and is missing some. The table records 5,000 or so clones, around 85% of them present only once. This rearrangement joins TRBV5-5 to TRBJ1-6, with D perhaps TRBD1 (5 bases). The clonotype was recovered from a person aged 50-70 years with lung adenocarcinoma. The specimen sequenced was FFPE minimally invasive lung adenocarcinoma tissue. This CDR3 reads CASSWGRVGNSPLHF. In nucleotides, the CDR3 is TGTGCCAGCAGCTGGGGCAGGGTTGGTAATTCACCCCTCCACTTT.